This T cell receptor beta chain is drawn from a study of T cell repertoires in cytomegalovirus infection. Study overall: Recently described HLA-C-restricted plus well-studied HLA-B-restricted CMV epitopes were used. Based on public TCR beta signatures, there were indications of CMV infection and of a matching HLA type. Overall study results and limits: Predominance within the ex vivo response was attributable to HLA-C-restricted CMV-specific TCR beta clonotypes. Adding up the frequency of public TCR beta families identified people who carried CMV plus the relevant HLA.

TCRdb reprocessed the reads with MiXCR, giving one entry per CDR3 protein. Among approximately 1,000,000 distinct CDR3 sequences listed, less than 35% were seen once. Details on this clonotype: Its antigen remains unknown.

V shed 0 bases and J shed 3 bases, with 8 bases lying between them. In germline, CDR1 is ENHRY, CDR2 SYGVKD. CDR3 length: 14 amino acids. The sequencing used cultured CD8+ T cells from PBMCs, collected from culture after CMV antigen stimulation. This receptor was identified in a human donor in good health (CMV status not recorded). Some clones in this sample may be carry-over from other donors' samples. V is TRBV10-3 and J is TRBJ1-2; the D is unclear. The CDR3 reads CAISESKADYGYTF. Written as DNA, the CDR3 is TGTGCCATCAGTGAGTCGAAAGCAGACTATGGCTACACCTTC.